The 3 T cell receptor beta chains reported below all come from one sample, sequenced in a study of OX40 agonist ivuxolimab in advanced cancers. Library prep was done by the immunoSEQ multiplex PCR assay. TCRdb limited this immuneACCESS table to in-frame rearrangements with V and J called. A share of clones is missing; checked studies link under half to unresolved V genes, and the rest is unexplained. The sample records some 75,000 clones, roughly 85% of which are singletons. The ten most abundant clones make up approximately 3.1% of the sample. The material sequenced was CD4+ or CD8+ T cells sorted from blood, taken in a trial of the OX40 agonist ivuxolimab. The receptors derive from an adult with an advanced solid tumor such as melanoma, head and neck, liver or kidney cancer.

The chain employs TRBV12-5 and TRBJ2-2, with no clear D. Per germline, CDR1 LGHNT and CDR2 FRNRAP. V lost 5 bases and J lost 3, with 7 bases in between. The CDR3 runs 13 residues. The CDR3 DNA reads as TGTGCTAGTGGTCCACAGTACACCGGGGAGCTGTTTTTT. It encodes CASGPQYTGELFF.

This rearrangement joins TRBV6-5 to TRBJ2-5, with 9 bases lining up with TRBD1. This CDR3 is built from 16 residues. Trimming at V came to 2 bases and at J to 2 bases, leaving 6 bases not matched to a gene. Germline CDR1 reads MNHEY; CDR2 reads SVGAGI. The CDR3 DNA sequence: TGTGCCAGCAGTTACACCACAGGGGGCGGGCAAGAGACCCAGTACTTC. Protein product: CASSYTTGGGQETQYF.

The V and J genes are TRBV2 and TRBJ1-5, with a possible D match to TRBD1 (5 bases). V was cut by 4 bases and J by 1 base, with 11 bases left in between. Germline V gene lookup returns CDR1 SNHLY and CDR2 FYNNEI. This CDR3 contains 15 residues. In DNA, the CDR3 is TGTGCCAGCAGTGCGGGGGGGGGAAGCAATCAGCCCCAGCATTTT. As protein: CASSAGGGSNQPQHF.